A selection of T cell receptor beta chains follows, all from one sample in a study of T cells in Graves' hyperthyroidism and ophthalmopathy. MiXCR, run by TCRdb on the multiplex PCR reads, gives a single entry per CDR3 protein. The sample consists of a few hundred thousand distinct CDR3 sequences, about 18% of them appearing once. The sequenced sample consisted of blood. The receptor set was obtained from a middle-aged man with Graves' hyperthyroidism. Each CDR3 is given with its conserved first and last residue. The D gene is left open where the match is weak. Clone size is given for some rows only: seen once, a few or many times, or a class if the clone is expanded.

v_call	d_call	clone_size	j_call	cdr3_nt	cdr3_aa
TRBV9	.	many	TRBJ1-1	TGTGCCAGCAGCGTAGTCAGTGACCTGAACACTGAAGCTTTCTTT	CASSVVSDLNTEAFF
TRBV24-1	.	.	TRBJ2-2	TGTGCCACCAGGAGGGGTTCGAACACCGGGGAGCTGTTTTTT	CATRRGSNTGELFF
TRBV28	.	few	TRBJ1-2	TGTGCCAGCAGGGCCTCAGGGGACGGCTACACCTTC	CASRASGDGYTF
TRBV2	.	many	TRBJ1-2	TGTGCCAGCAGCCAACTGACACAGGGTAGCGGCTACACCTTC	CASSQLTQGSGYTF
TRBV5-8	TRBD1	.	TRBJ1-1	TGTGCCAGCAGCTTAACAGGGGGGTTGAACACTGAAGCTTTCTTT	CASSLTGGLNTEAFF
TRBV18	TRBD1	.	TRBJ2-6	TGTGCCAGCTCACCGGGACAGGGATCCGGGGCCAACGTCCTGACTTTC	CASSPGQGSGANVLTF
TRBV6-1	.	.	TRBJ1-1	TGTGCCAGCAGCACCGCTTGGACACTAGACACTGAAGCTTTCTTT	CASSTAWTLDTEAFF
TRBV20-1	.	.	TRBJ1-2	TGCAGTGCTAGATTCCCTGGCGAAAACTATGGCTACACCTTC	CSARFPGENYGYTF
TRBV6-1	.	many	TRBJ1-6	TGTGCCAGCAGCCGCGGACGGACCAATTCACCCCTCCACTTT	CASSRGRTNSPLHF
TRBV12-3/TRBV12-4	TRBD1	many	TRBJ2-7	TGTGCCAGCAGTCTATCGGGACAGGGCTACGAGCAGTACTTC	CASSLSGQGYEQYF
TRBV30	TRBD1	many	TRBJ1-1	TGTGCCTGGAGAATTCCGGGGACAGCTCCCGCTTTCTTT	CAWRIPGTAPAFF
TRBV3-1	TRBD1	many	TRBJ2-1	TGTGCCAGCAGCCAAGAAGGGGGACAGTCGAACAATGAGCAGTTCTTC	CASSQEGGQSNNEQFF
TRBV4-2	.	many	TRBJ2-7	TGTGCCAGCAGCCGCCGAAGTACTGACGCCTACGAGCAGTACTTC	CASSRRSTDAYEQYF
TRBV28	TRBD1	many	TRBJ2-5	TGTGCCAGCAGTAAAAGGACAGGGGGCGAGACCCAGTACTTC	CASSKRTGGETQYF
TRBV19	TRBD1	few	TRBJ1-5	TGTGCCAGTACTTCTGTGACAGGGGGCGCGGGTCAGCCCCAGCATTTT	CASTSVTGGAGQPQHF
TRBV28	.	.	TRBJ1-1	TGTGCCAGCAGTTTACCCGGCGGACTAGGAGGTGGAGCTTTCTTT	CASSLPGGLGGGAFF
TRBV20-1	.	many	TRBJ2-5	TGCAGTGCTCCTTCGGGTCGGGGAGAGACCCAGTACTTC	CSAPSGRGETQYF
TRBV18	TRBD1	few	TRBJ2-3	TGTGCCAGCTCACCAGATATTGGGCGGACAGGTCAAGATACGCAGTATTTT	CASSPDIGRTGQDTQYF
TRBV20-1	.	many	TRBJ2-7	TGCAGTGCTCTACGGGGTTTCGAGCAGTACTTC	CSALRGFEQYF
TRBV2	.	many	TRBJ1-5	TGTGCCAGCAACGGAGGGTGGAATCAGCCCCAGCATTTT	CASNGGWNQPQHF
TRBV20-1	TRBD1	many	TRBJ2-1	TGCAGTGCTAAAGCAGGGGACAGCGAGCAGTTCTTC	CSAKAGDSEQFF
TRBV5-1	TRBD2	.	TRBJ2-2	TGCGCCAGCAGCTTGGGAATTCGGACTAGCGGGGACACCGGGGAGCTGTTTTTT	CASSLGIRTSGDTGELFF
TRBV7-2	.	many	TRBJ1-1	TGTGCCAGCAGCCGGATCTATGAAGCTTTCTTT	CASSRIYEAFF
TRBV13	TRBD1	many	TRBJ1-2	TGTGCCAGCAGCCCGCCGCAGGGGGCCCCTTCGGGCTACACCTTC	CASSPPQGAPSGYTF
TRBV20-1	.	many	TRBJ1-5	TGCAGTGCACTCCCCGGTCGCGGCAATCAGCCCCAGCATTTT	CSALPGRGNQPQHF
TRBV7-2	TRBD1	many	TRBJ1-1	TGTGCCAGCTTCCGGACGACAGGGTCAATGGAAGCTTTCTTT	CASFRTTGSMEAFF
TRBV5-8	TRBD1	few	TRBJ2-7	TGTGCCAGCAGCTCGATACAGGGGGTCTCGATGGAGCAGTACTTC	CASSSIQGVSMEQYF
TRBV7-2	TRBD2	few	TRBJ2-7	TGTGCCAGCAGCCCAGGGACTAGCGGGGGCTACGAGCAGTACTTC	CASSPGTSGGYEQYF
TRBV7-3	TRBD1	few	TRBJ2-6	TGTGCCAGCAGCTTAAACAGGGGGCTCGGGGCCAACGTCCTGACTTTC	CASSLNRGLGANVLTF
TRBV5-5	TRBD2	.	TRBJ2-7	TGTGCCAGCAGCCCAGGTCGGGGGGGTAGCGCGGTCTACGAGCAGTACTTC	CASSPGRGGSAVYEQYF
TRBV29-1	.	.	TRBJ2-1	TGCAGCGTGGGGGGCCCCTCCGGAGGAAATGAGCAGTTCTTC	CSVGGPSGGNEQFF
TRBV20-1	.	many	TRBJ1-1	TGCAGTGCTACGGGACACGGGAGGGGAGCTTTCTTT	CSATGHGRGAFF
TRBV11-2	TRBD1	many	TRBJ2-1	TGTGCCAGCAGCTCCGTCACGGGACAGGGCTTTAATGAGCAGTTCTTC	CASSSVTGQGFNEQFF
TRBV6-2/TRBV6-3	TRBD2	.	TRBJ2-7	TGTGCCAGCAGTTACTCGAGGGGAGCGGGGGAGCAGTACTTC	CASSYSRGAGEQYF
TRBV19	TRBD1	few	TRBJ2-4	TGTGCCAGTAGTAGAACAGGGGGCTCCCCCAACATTCAGTACTTC	CASSRTGGSPNIQYF
TRBV9	TRBD1	.	TRBJ1-2	TGTGCCAGCAGCGTAGAAGGGACAGGAAGCTATGGCTACACCTTC	CASSVEGTGSYGYTF
TRBV20-1	.	.	TRBJ1-4	TGCAGTGCTAGGGCAGGCCAATTTAATGAAAAACTGTTTTTT	CSARAGQFNEKLFF
TRBV15	TRBD2	few	TRBJ2-2	TGTGCCACCGAGACTAGCGGGGGGGCCGGAACCGGGGAGCTGTTTTTT	CATETSGGAGTGELFF
TRBV5-1	.	.	TRBJ1-5	TGCGCCAGCAGCTTGGGGGAGAGGGAGAGCAATCAGCCCCAGCATTTT	CASSLGERESNQPQHF
TRBV20-1	.	many	TRBJ2-7	TGCAGTGCTAGTCGGGGCGAGGGAGGTGCCTACGAGCAGTACTTC	CSASRGEGGAYEQYF
TRBV6-1	.	few	TRBJ2-7	TGTGCCAGCGAAGGACACTCCTACGAGCAGTACTTC	CASEGHSYEQYF
TRBV2	TRBD1	many	TRBJ2-2	TGTGCCAGCACCAAGGACAGGGGACTGTTTTTT	CASTKDRGLFF
TRBV5-1	TRBD2	many	TRBJ2-3	TGCGCCAGCAGCTTACTAGCGGGGAGACTCACAGATACGCAGTATTTT	CASSLLAGRLTDTQYF
TRBV28	TRBD1	many	TRBJ1-5	TGTGCCAGCAGTTTATTTGGTTACTCGACAGGGGACAAGCCCCAGCATTTT	CASSLFGYSTGDKPQHF
TRBV9	.	.	TRBJ2-7	TGTGCCAGCAGCGAGAAGGGGTCCGCGTACGAGCAGTACTTC	CASSEKGSAYEQYF
TRBV5-1	.	many	TRBJ2-5	TGCGCCAGCAGCTTGTCCGGGGAAGAGACCCAGTACTTC	CASSLSGEETQYF
TRBV24-1	.	many	TRBJ2-5	TGTGCCACCAGTGATCCCCGACAGAGACAAGAGACCCAGTACTTC	CATSDPRQRQETQYF
TRBV20-1	TRBD1	many	TRBJ1-6	TGCAGAGTCGGGACAGGGGGTAAACGGGGGTATAATTCACCCCTCCACTTT	CRVGTGGKRGYNSPLHF
TRBV30	TRBD2	.	TRBJ2-1	TGTGCCTGGAGTAGGGGACTAGGGTACAATGAGCAGTTCTTC	CAWSRGLGYNEQFF
TRBV9	.	.	TRBJ2-2	TGTGCCAGCAGCGTTGGGGGATGGACCGGGGAGCTGTTTTTT	CASSVGGWTGELFF
TRBV27	TRBD1	many	TRBJ1-1	TGTGCCAGCAGTCCGGACAGGGGAGGGTCTGCTTTCTTT	CASSPDRGGSAFF
TRBV18	TRBD2	.	TRBJ2-7	TGTGCCAGCTCACCGGGACTAGCGACCTACGAGCAGTACTTC	CASSPGLATYEQYF
TRBV6-1	.	.	TRBJ1-6	TGTGCCAGCAGTCGCAACAGGGACAATTCACCCCTCCACTTT	CASSRNRDNSPLHF